This passage covers 29 T cell receptor beta chains from one sample sequenced in a study of spatial heterogeneity in lung cancer. TCRdb re-called the 5' RACE reads through MiXCR, storing one row per CDR3 protein. This table has about 22,000 distinct CDR3 sequences, 4% to 5% appearing once. The time point was: sample taken at primary tumor resection. From tumor, nontumor lung or frozen PBMC, whole RNA was taken unsorted for sequencing. The sequencing here drew on PBMCs, taken at surgery. The receptors here all came from a male donor with early-stage non-small cell lung cancer.

There are many counts of this clonotype. The chain couples TRBV12-3 or TRBV12-4 to TRBJ1-3, with a possible D match to TRBD1 (5 bases). The CDR3 is 15 residues long. V lost 3 bases to trimming and J lost 7 bases, with 16 bases between them. The CDR3 sequence: CASSLGLSPGNTIYF. The CDR3 DNA reads TGTGCCAGCAGTTTGGGACTTAGCCCGGGGAACACCATATATTTT.

This clonotype was counted between two and nine times. The chain carries TRBV2 and TRBJ2-7; the D gene is possibly TRBD2 (6 bases). CDR1 SNHLY and CDR2 FYNNEI come from the germline V gene. Trimming took 5 bases from V and 9 from J, leaving 20 bases between them. The CDR3 consists of 14 residues. The CDR3 loop is CASSWGRDSASQYF. The CDR3 coding sequence is TGTGCCAGCAGTTGGGGACGGGACTCAGCGTCGCAGTACTTC.

This clonotype was recorded many times. V gene TRBV20-1 combines with J gene TRBJ2-1; the match to TRBD2 covers 8 bases. Losses at the gene ends were 2 bases for V and 2 bases for J; bases not matched to a gene: 2. Germline CDR1 and CDR2: DFQATT and SNEGSKA (reference sequence). This CDR3 comprises 14 residues. The CDR3 coding sequence is TGCAGTGCTAGACCCGGGGGGGCCTACAATGAGCAGTTCTTC. Protein: CSARPGGAYNEQFF.

This clonotype was counted ten times or more. This chain connects TRBV28 to TRBJ1-2; D perhaps matches TRBD1 (5 bases). The CDR3 length is 14 residues. V lost 6 bases, J lost 7 bases, and 18 bases lay in between. Germline V gene data show CDR1 as MDHEN and CDR2 as SYDVKM. CDR3 in amino acids: CASSHGTVRGGYTF. The CDR3 DNA follows: TGTGCCAGCAGCCATGGGACGGTCCGAGGTGGCTACACCTTC.

This clonotype was recorded at least ten times. This chain joins TRBV11-2 and TRBJ1-1; D is ambiguous. Germline V gene lookup returns CDR1 SGHAT and CDR2 FQNNGV. With 4 bases removed from V and 1 base from J, the gap between germline ends came to 7 bases. The CDR3 is made up of 13 amino acids. In DNA form, the CDR3 reads TGTGCCAGCAGCTCCCAGCCGAACACTGAAGCTTTCTTT. Its protein product is CASSSQPNTEAFF.

This clonotype was found a few times. The chain uses TRBV12-3 or TRBV12-4 and TRBJ2-3, with TRBD2 as a possible D gene (5 bases). Trimming took off 0 bases at V and 6 bases at J, with 10 bases between the two ends. This CDR3 spans 14 amino acids. CDR3 sequence (DNA): TGTGCCAGCAGTTTAGCGGGAGTGGCGGATACGCAGTATTTT. Its protein product is CASSLAGVADTQYF.

This clonotype was found many times. The chain is built from TRBV6-2 or TRBV6-3 and TRBJ2-3; 7 positions match TRBD1. Germline lookup yields CDR1 MNHEY and CDR2 SVGEGT. The CDR3 length is 17 residues. V gave up 5 bases and J gave up 0 bases; unmatched junction bases: 11. The CDR3 nucleotides are TGTGCCAGCAGTCGGGACAGCCGAGGACTTAGCACAGATACGCAGTATTTT. Translated: CASSRDSRGLSTDTQYF.

This chain joins TRBV7-3 and TRBJ2-1, with 13 bases identical to TRBD2. Germline assignment: CDR1 SGHTA and CDR2 FQGTGA. Losses at the gene ends were 1 base for V and 8 bases for J; bases not matched to a gene: 2. This CDR3 region has 15 residues. CDR3 sequence reads: CASSLKLAGGDEQFF. The DNA of the CDR3 is TGTGCCAGCAGCTTAAAACTAGCGGGAGGGGATGAGCAGTTCTTC.

This clonotype was counted ten times or more. The genes are TRBV7-9 and TRBJ1-5, with 8 bases aligning to TRBD1. J gave up 7 bases and V 3 bases, and 5 bases lay outside the gene matches. CDR1 is SEHNR, CDR2 FQNEAQ, per germline (reference sequence). The CDR3 covers 14 residues. CDR3 sequence: CASSLTGVRQPQHF. CDR3 DNA: TGTGCCAGCAGCTTGACAGGGGTGCGGCAGCCCCAGCATTTT. The full variable domain, in which reference TRBV7-9 and TRBJ1-5 provide the parts outside the CDR3, is DTGVSQNPRHKITKRGQNVTFRCDPISEHNRLYWYRQTLGQGPEFLTYFQNEAQLEKSRLLSDRFSAERPKGSFSTLEIQRTEQGDSAMYLCASSLTGVRQPQHFGDGTRLSIL.

This clonotype has just a few counts. This chain uses TRBV30 with TRBJ2-7; a possible D gene is TRBD2 (6 bases). The germline V gene encodes CDR1 GTSNPN and CDR2 SVGIG (reference sequence). This CDR3 region has 14 residues. V shed 7 bases and J shed 4 bases, with 20 bases lying between them. CDR3 sequence: CASHAKGLGYEQYF. The CDR3 coding sequence is TGTGCCTCCCACGCCAAGGGACTGGGGTACGAGCAGTACTTC.

In regard to this clonotype: Just one base apart from a much larger clone, this may be a read error. As the CDR3 is not closed by the conserved phenylalanine or tryptophan, this likely results from a read error. This chain joins TRBV11-2 and TRBJ2-7; TRBD2 matches 8 bases. This CDR3 is built from 15 residues. J was trimmed by 0 bases and V by 4 bases; bases with no gene match: 5. CDR1 is SGHAT and CDR2 is FQNNGV in the germline V gene. CDR3 region: CASSSLAGASYEQYI. The CDR3 coding sequence is TGTGCCAGCAGCTCGCTAGCGGGTGCCTCCTACGAGCAGTACATC.

This clonotype has at least ten counts. The gene calls are TRBV5-5 and TRBJ1-6; D may be TRBD1 (5 bases). V was pared by 0 bases and J by 7 bases, with 11 bases between. In germline, CDR1 is SGHKS, CDR2 YYEKEE (reference sequence). There are 15 residues in the CDR3. The CDR3, as DNA: TGTGCCAGCAGCTTGGTGCAGGGATTAAATTCACCCCTCCACTTT. Its protein product is CASSLVQGLNSPLHF. The entire variable domain, with the rest obtained from reference TRBV5-5 and TRBJ1-6, is as follows: DAGVTQSPTHLIKTRGQQVTLRCSPISGHKSVSWYQQVLGQGPQFIFQYYEKEERGRGNFPDRFSARQFPNYSSELNVNALLLGDSALYLCASSLVQGLNSPLHFGNGTRLTVT.

This clonotype has ten or more counts. The V and J genes are TRBV6-2 or TRBV6-3 and TRBJ2-3, with 7 bases that match TRBD2. V shed 2 bases and J 0 bases; nucleotides not matched to a gene: 2. From germline, CDR1 is MNHEY and CDR2 SVGEGT. The CDR3 spans 15 residues. CDR3 protein: CASSYAGVSTDTQYF. The CDR3 DNA is TGTGCCAGCAGTTACGCGGGAGTGAGCACAGATACGCAGTATTTT.

This clonotype was recorded many times. The chain recombines TRBV10-3 with TRBJ1-5; no definite D call. Trimming cost V 5 bases and J 0 bases, with 8 bases left between them. The CDR3 spans 14 residues. Germline CDR1 and CDR2: ENHRY and SYGVKD. CDR3 amino acids: CAISRTVSNQPQHF. Here the CDR3 DNA reads TGTGCCATCAGTAGGACGGTTAGCAATCAGCCCCAGCATTTT.

V is TRBV29-1 and J is TRBJ1-2; no definite D call. Trimming removed 5 bases at V and 4 bases at J, with 8 bases between. Germline V gene data show CDR1 as SQVTM and CDR2 as ANQGSEA. CDR3 length equals 11 residues. For the CDR3, the DNA is TGCAGCGTTTGGGAAGGCTATGGCTACACCTTC. This gives the protein CSVWEGYGYTF.

By sample fraction, this clonotype is medium-sized. The chain carries TRBV5-5 and TRBJ2-1; no clear D. The CDR3 loop spans 15 amino acids. Trimming took 0 bases from V and 9 from J, leaving 16 bases between them. Per the germline V gene, CDR1 is SGHKS and CDR2 is YYEKEE (reference sequence). The CDR3 spells CASSLARLAVGEQFF. CDR3 DNA sequence: TGTGCCAGCAGCTTGGCAAGATTGGCGGTAGGTGAGCAGTTCTTC.

V and J are TRBV12-3 or TRBV12-4 and TRBJ1-2; D ambiguous. This CDR3 is 12 amino acids long. Deletions cut 6 bases from V and 8 bases from J, with 13 bases between. CDR3 in amino acids: CASSRAGSGYTF. CDR3 nucleotide sequence: TGTGCCAGCAGCCGCGCCGGATCCGGCTACACCTTC.

The sample holds many counts of this clonotype. V is TRBV4-1 and J is TRBJ2-5; D remains ambiguous. Germline V gene data show CDR1 as MGHRA and CDR2 as YSYEKL. V dropped 4 bases and J dropped 1 base, with 19 bases sitting between them. This CDR3 region has 17 residues. For the CDR3, the DNA is TGCGCCAGCAGCCTGGGGATAACGGGTGGTGCCCAAGAGACCCAGTACTTC. Amino acids: CASSLGITGGAQETQYF.

This clonotype has at least ten counts. The V call is TRBV19, the J call TRBJ1-6; 10 bases are shared with TRBD1. The CDR3 consists of 16 residues. CDR1 is LNHDA, CDR2 SQIVND, per germline (reference sequence). V was pared by 4 bases and J by 6 bases, with 6 bases of the junction left unmatched. The CDR3 sequence: CASSTRQGATNSPLHF. The CDR3 nucleotides are TGTGCCAGTAGTACCCGACAGGGGGCTACTAATTCACCCCTCCACTTT.

This clonotype occurred many times. This chain's CDR3 is CSATRVVRNTEAFF. CDR3 sequence (DNA): TGCAGTGCTACTAGGGTCGTCAGGAACACTGAAGCTTTCTTT. This sequence joins TRBV20-1 and TRBJ1-1, with D unresolved. The CDR3 consists of 14 residues. Trimming removed 4 bases at V and 1 base at J, with 13 bases between. Germline CDR1 reads DFQATT; CDR2 reads SNEGSKA (reference sequence).

This clonotype has a count of ten or more. The chain uses TRBV4-3 and TRBJ2-1; D call uncertain. The germline gives CDR1 LGHNA, CDR2 YSLEER. The CDR3 has 13 residues. Between the trimmed V and J ends, which lost 0 bases and 9 bases, there was a span of 9 bases. CDR3 residues: CASSQESRGEQFF. Written as DNA, the CDR3 is TGCGCCAGCAGCCAAGAGTCACGAGGTGAGCAGTTCTTC.

This clonotype was recorded at least ten times. The chain employs TRBV10-1 and TRBJ2-2, with D perhaps matching TRBD1 or TRBD2 (5 bases each). The CDR3 loop spans 12 amino acids. CDR1 and CDR2 from the germline V gene are WNHNN and SYGVQD (reference sequence). V was trimmed by 7 bases and J by 4 bases, leaving 7 bases between them. Here the CDR3 reads CASTGTTGELFF. The DNA of the CDR3 is TGCGCCAGCACCGGGACCACCGGGGAGCTGTTTTTT.

Many counts were recorded for this clonotype. The rearrangement uses TRBV28 and TRBJ1-1; weak D call: TRBD1 (6 bases). The CDR3 runs 15 residues. The germline V gene encodes CDR1 MDHEN and CDR2 SYDVKM. V was clipped by 7 bases and J by 10 bases, with 25 bases between them. The CDR3 protein is CASTKTPYTGKGAFF. The CDR3, as DNA: TGTGCCAGCACCAAAACCCCCTACACAGGGAAGGGAGCTTTCTTT.

This clonotype was detected many times. The chain couples TRBV20-1 to TRBJ2-1; 14 bases are a match to TRBD2. The germline V gene has CDR1 DFQATT and CDR2 SNEGSKA (reference sequence). V lost 5 bases, J lost 9 bases, and 9 bases stayed unmatched. This CDR3 has 15 amino acids. For the CDR3, the DNA is TGCAGTGCTCCGACGGGACTAGCGGGAGTAGGTGAGCAGTTCTTC. Its translation is CSAPTGLAGVGEQFF.

This clonotype came up many times. The chain links TRBV20-1 to TRBJ2-3; 15 nucleotides agree with TRBD2. Unmatched junction bases numbered 5, after V lost 0 bases and J lost 4 bases. This CDR3 region has 17 residues. Germline CDR1 and CDR2: DFQATT and SNEGSKA (reference sequence). The CDR3 bases are TGCAGTGCTAGAGAGCGGACTAGCGGGAGGGAAGCAGATACGCAGTATTTT. This gives the protein CSARERTSGREADTQYF.

This clonotype showed up many times. The rearrangement joins TRBV5-4 to TRBJ2-7, with 9 bases aligning to TRBD2. The CDR3 has 16 residues. After removal of 1 base from V and 4 bases from J, the junction contained 9 bases not matched to a gene. CDR1 is SGHNT and CDR2 is YYREEE in the germline V gene (reference sequence). CDR3 region: CASSLRPGLAPYEQYF. CDR3 bases: TGTGCCAGCAGCTTGCGTCCAGGACTAGCGCCATACGAGCAGTACTTC.

This clonotype was seen repeatedly, ten times or more. The CDR3 region has the DNA TGCGCCAGCAGCCAAGACTCATTCACAAACACTGAAGCTTTCTTT. Translated: CASSQDSFTNTEAFF. V usage is TRBV4-3 and J usage is TRBJ1-1; no reliable D call. Germline V gives CDR1 LGHNA, CDR2 YSLEER. V lost 0 bases and J 2 bases, leaving 10 bases between the germline ends. CDR3 length equals 15 residues.

The table lists this clonotype with many counts. The CDR3 nucleotides read TGTGCCAGCAGCTTGGGGCAGGGCAGGGAAGAGACCCAGTACTTC. It yields the protein CASSLGQGREETQYF. V and J are TRBV5-6 and TRBJ2-5, with D maybe TRBD1 (5 bases). Deletions cut 0 bases from V and 3 bases from J, with 12 bases between. The CDR3 is 15 residues long. In germline, CDR1 is SGHDT, CDR2 YYEEEE.

This clonotype was counted ten times or more. The chain employs TRBV20-1 and TRBJ1-1; D possibly corresponds to TRBD1 (6 bases). The germline gives CDR1 DFQATT, CDR2 SNEGSKA (reference sequence). This CDR3 spans 14 amino acids. Trimming took 1 base from V and 5 from J, leaving 14 bases between them. CDR3 in amino acids: CSARVRGARTEAFF. The CDR3 DNA is TGCAGTGCTAGAGTGCGGGGGGCGAGGACTGAAGCTTTCTTT.